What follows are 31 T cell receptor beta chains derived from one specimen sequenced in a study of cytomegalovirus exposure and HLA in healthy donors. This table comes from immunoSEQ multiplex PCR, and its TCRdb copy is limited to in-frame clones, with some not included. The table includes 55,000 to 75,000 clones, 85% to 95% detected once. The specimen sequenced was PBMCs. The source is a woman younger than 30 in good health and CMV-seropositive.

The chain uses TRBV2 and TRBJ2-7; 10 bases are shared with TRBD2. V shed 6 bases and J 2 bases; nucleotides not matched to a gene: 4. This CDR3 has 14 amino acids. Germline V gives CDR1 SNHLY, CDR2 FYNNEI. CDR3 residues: CASRKAGGPYEQYF. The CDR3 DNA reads TGTGCCAGCAGAAAAGCGGGAGGGCCCTACGAGCAGTACTTC.

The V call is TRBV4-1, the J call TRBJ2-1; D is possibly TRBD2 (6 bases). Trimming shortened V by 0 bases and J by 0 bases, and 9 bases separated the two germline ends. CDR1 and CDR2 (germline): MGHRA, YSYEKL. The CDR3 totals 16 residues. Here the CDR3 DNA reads TGCGCCAGCAGCCAAGAACCTAGCGTCTCCTACAATGAGCAGTTCTTC. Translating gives CASSQEPSVSYNEQFF.

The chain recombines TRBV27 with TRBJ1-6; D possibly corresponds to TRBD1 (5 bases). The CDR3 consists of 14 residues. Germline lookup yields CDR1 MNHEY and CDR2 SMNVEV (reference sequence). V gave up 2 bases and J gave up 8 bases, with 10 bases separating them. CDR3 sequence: CASSLSTGYSPLHF. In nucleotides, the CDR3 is TGTGCCAGCAGTTTAAGTACAGGCTATTCACCCCTCCACTTT.

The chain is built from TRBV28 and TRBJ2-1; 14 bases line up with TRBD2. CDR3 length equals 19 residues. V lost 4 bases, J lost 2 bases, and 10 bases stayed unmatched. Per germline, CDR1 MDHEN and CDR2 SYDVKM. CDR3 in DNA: TGTGCCAGCAGTTACACTAGACTAGCGGGGGGGCTCACCTACAATGAGCAGTTCTTC. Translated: CASSYTRLAGGLTYNEQFF.

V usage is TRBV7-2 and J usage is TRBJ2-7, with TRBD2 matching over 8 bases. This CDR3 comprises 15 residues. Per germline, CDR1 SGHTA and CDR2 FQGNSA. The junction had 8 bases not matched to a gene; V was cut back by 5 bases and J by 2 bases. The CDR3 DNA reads TGTGCCAGCAGCGCATTAGCGGGAATTCCCTACGAGCAGTACTTC. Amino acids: CASSALAGIPYEQYF.

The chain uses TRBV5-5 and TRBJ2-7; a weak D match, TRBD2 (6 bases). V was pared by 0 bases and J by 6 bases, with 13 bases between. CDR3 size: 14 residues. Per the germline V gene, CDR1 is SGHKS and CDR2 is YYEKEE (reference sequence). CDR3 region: CASSLGTRLVEQYF. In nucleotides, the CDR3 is TGTGCCAGCAGCTTGGGTACCAGACTAGTCGAGCAGTACTTC.

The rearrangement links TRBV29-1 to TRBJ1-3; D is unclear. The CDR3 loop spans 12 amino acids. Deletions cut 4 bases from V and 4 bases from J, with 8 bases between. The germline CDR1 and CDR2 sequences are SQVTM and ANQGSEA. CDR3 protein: CSVASRGNTIYF. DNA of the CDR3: TGCAGCGTTGCGAGCAGGGGAAACACCATATATTTT.

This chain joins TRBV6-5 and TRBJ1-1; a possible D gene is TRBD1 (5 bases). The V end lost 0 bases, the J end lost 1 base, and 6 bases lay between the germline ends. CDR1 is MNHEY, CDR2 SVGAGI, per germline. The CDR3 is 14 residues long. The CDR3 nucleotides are TGTGCCAGCAGTTACTCGCAGGGGAACACTGAAGCTTTCTTT. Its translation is CASSYSQGNTEAFF.

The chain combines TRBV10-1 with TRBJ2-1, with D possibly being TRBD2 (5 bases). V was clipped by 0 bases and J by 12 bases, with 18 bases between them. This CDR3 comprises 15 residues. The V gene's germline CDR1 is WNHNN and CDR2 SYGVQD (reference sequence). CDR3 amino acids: CASSESSSPNWRQFF. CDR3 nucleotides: TGCGCCAGCAGTGAGTCGTCTAGCCCGAACTGGAGGCAGTTCTTC.

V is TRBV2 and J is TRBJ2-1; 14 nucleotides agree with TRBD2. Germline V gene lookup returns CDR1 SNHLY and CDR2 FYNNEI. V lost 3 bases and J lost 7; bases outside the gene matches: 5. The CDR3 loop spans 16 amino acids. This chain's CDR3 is CASSENGLAGGNEQFF. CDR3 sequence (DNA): TGTGCCAGCAGTGAGAATGGACTAGCGGGGGGAAATGAGCAGTTCTTC.

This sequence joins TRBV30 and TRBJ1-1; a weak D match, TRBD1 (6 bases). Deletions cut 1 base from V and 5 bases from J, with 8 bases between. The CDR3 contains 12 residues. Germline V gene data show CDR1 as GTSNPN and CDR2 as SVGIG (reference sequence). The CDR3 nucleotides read TGTGCCTGGAGTGCTCAGGGGACTGAAGCTTTCTTT. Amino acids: CAWSAQGTEAFF. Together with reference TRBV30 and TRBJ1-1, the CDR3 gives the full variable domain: SQTIHQWPATLVQPVGSPLSLECTVEGTSNPNLYWYRQAAGRGLQLLFYSVGIGQISSEVPQNLSASRPQDRQFILSSKKLLLSDSGFYLCAWSAQGTEAFFGQGTRLTVV.

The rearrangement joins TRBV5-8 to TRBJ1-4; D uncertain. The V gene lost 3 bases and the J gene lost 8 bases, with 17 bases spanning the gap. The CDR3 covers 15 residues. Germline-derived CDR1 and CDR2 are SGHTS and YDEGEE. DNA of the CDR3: TGTGCCAGCAGCTCCCGACTCAAGTTCGACGAAAAACTGTTTTTT. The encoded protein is CASSSRLKFDEKLFF.

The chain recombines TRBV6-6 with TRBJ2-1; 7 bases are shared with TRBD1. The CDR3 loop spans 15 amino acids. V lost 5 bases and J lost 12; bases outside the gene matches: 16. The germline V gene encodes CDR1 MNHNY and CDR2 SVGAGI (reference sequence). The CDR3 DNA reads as TGTGCCAGCAGTCGGCACCGGGACAGTCCTTGGGGGCAGTTCTTC. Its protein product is CASSRHRDSPWGQFF.

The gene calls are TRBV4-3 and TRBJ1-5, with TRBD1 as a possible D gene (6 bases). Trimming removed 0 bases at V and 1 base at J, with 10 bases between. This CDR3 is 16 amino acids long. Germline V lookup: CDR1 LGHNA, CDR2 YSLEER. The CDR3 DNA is TGCGCCAGCAGCCAAGATTTTAGGGGGAGCAATCAGCCCCAGCATTTT. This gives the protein CASSQDFRGSNQPQHF.

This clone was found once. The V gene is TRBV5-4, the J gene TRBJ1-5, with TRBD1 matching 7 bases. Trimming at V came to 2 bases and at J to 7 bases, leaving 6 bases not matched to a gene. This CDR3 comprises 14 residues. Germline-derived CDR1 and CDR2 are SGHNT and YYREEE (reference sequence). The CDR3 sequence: CASSFWGQSQPQHF. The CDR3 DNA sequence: TGTGCCAGCAGCTTTTGGGGACAGTCCCAGCCCCAGCATTTT.

CDR3 residues: CSARDVSSIYF. The DNA of the CDR3 is TGCAGTGCTAGAGATGTAAGCTCCATATATTTT. This rearrangement joins TRBV20-1 to TRBJ1-3; no clear D gene. Germline values: CDR1 DFQATT, CDR2 SNEGSKA (reference sequence). The V end lost 0 bases, the J end lost 11 bases, and 8 bases lay between the germline ends. The CDR3 is made up of 11 amino acids.

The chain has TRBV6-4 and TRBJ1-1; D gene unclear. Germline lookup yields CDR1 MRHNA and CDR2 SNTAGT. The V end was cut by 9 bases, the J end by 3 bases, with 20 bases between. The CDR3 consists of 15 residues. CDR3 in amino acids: CARLHWRVEHTEAFF. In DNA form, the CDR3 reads TGTGCCAGGCTCCATTGGCGGGTTGAGCACACTGAAGCTTTCTTT.

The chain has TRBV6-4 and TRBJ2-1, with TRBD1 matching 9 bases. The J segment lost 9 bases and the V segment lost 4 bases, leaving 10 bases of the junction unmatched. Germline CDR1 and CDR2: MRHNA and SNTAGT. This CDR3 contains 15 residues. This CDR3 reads CASSGTGQGSGEQFF. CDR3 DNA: TGTGCCAGCAGTGGGACGGGACAGGGCAGTGGTGAGCAGTTCTTC.

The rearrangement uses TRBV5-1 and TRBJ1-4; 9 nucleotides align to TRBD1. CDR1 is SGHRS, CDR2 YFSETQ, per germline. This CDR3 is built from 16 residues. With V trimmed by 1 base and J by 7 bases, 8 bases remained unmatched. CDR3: CASSLFGTGSGEKLFF. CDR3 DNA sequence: TGCGCCAGCAGCTTGTTCGGGACAGGGTCGGGTGAAAAACTGTTTTTT.

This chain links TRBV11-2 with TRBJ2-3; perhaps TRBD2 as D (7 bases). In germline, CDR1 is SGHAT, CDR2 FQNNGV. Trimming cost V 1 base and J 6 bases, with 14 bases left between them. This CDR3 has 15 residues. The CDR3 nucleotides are TGTGCCAGCAGCTTAGGTACGGGGGGCCACGATACGCAGTATTTT. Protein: CASSLGTGGHDTQYF.

Here the CDR3 reads CASSPVYLTSGSYNEQFF. For the CDR3, the DNA is TGTGCCAGCAGTCCAGTTTACCTAACTAGCGGGAGCTACAATGAGCAGTTCTTC. V and J are TRBV27 and TRBJ2-1; 11 positions match TRBD2. Germline V gene lookup returns CDR1 MNHEY and CDR2 SMNVEV (reference sequence). J lost 3 bases, V lost 5 bases, and 12 bases had no gene match. The CDR3 extends over 18 amino acids.

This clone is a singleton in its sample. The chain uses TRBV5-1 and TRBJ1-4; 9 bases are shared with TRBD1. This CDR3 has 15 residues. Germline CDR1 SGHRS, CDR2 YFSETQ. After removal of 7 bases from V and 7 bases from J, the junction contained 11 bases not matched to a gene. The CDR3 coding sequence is TGCGCCAGCCCCTTGGGACAGGGCTGGCGTGAAAAACTGTTTTTT. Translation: CASPLGQGWREKLFF.

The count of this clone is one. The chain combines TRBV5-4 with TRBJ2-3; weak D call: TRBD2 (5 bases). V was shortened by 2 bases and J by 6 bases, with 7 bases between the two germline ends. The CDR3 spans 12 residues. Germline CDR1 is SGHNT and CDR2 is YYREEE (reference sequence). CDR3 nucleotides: TGTGCCAGCAGCTTCGCGGGTGATACGCAGTATTTT. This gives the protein CASSFAGDTQYF.

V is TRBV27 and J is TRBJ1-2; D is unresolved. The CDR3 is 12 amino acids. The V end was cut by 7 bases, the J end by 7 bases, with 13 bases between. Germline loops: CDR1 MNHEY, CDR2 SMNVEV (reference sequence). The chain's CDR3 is CASNGPGTGYTF. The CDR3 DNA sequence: TGTGCCAGCAATGGCCCAGGCACTGGCTACACCTTC.

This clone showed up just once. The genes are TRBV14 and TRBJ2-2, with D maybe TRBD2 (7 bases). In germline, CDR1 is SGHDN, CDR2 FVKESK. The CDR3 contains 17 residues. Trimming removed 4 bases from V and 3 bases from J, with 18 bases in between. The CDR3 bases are TGTGCCAGCAGCCCCCTTGGGGGGGCAAGAGACACCGGGGAGCTGTTTTTT. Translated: CASSPLGGARDTGELFF. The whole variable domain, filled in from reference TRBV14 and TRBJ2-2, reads EAGVTQFPSHSVIEKGQTVTLRCDPISGHDNLYWYRRVMGKEIKFLLHFVKESKQDESGMPNNRFLAERTGGTYSTLKVQPAELEDSGVYFCASSPLGGARDTGELFFGEGSRLTVL.

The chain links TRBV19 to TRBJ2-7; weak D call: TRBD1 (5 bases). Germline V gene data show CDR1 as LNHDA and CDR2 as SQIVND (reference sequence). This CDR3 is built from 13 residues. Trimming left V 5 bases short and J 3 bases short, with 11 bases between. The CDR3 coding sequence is TGTGCCAGTAGTCCCGGACACCGCTACGAGCAGTACTTC. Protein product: CASSPGHRYEQYF.

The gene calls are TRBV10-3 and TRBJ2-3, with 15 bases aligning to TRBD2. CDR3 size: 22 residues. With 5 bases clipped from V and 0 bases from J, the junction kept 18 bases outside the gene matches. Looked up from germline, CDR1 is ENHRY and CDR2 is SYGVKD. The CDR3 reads CAISNSGTSGGHIPYSTDTQYF. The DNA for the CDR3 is TGTGCCATCAGTAACTCCGGGACTAGCGGGGGGCATATCCCCTACAGCACAGATACGCAGTATTTT.

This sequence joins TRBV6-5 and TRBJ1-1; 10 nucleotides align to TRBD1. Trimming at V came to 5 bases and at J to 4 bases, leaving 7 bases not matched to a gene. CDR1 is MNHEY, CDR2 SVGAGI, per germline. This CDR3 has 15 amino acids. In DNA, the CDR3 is TGTGCCAGCAGTCCTCCGGGACAGGGGTCCACTGAAGCTTTCTTT. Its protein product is CASSPPGQGSTEAFF.

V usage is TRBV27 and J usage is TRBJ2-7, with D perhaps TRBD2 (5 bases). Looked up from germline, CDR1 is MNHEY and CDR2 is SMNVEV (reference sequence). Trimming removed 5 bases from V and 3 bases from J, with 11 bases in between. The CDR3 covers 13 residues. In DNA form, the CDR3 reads TGTGCCAGCAGTCTACGGGCGGGCTACGAGCAGTACTTC. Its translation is CASSLRAGYEQYF.

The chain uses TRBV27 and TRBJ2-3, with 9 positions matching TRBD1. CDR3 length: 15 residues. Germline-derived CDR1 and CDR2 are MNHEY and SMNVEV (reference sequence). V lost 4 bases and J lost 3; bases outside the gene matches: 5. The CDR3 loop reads CASSSGTGLTDTQYF. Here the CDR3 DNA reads TGTGCCAGCAGTTCCGGGACAGGGTTAACAGATACGCAGTATTTT.

This chain's CDR3 is CASTPGHLKGNEQFF. CDR3 coding DNA: TGTGCCAGTACCCCCGGACACCTTAAGGGGAATGAGCAGTTCTTC. The rearrangement joins TRBV19 to TRBJ2-1; TRBD1 might be the D (5 bases). V shed 7 bases and J shed 7 bases, with 20 bases lying between them. CDR1 is LNHDA and CDR2 is SQIVND in the germline V gene (reference sequence). CDR3 size: 15 residues.